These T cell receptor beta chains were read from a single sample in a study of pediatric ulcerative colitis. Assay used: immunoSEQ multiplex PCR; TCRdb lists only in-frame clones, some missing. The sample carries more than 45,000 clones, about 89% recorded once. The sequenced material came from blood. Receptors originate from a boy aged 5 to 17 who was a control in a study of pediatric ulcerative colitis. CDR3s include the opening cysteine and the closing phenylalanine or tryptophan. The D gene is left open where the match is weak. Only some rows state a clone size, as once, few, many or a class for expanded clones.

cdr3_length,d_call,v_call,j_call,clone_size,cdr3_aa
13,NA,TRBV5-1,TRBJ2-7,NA,CASSSGRLYEQYF
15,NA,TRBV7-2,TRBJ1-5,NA,CASSSYGIQGQPQHF
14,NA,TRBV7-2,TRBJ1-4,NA,CASSLDAWNEKLFF
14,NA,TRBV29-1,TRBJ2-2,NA,CSVRRTILTGELFF
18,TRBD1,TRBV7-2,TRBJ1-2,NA,CASSLWFQTGASNYGYTF
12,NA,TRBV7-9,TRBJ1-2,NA,CASSLSDNGYTF
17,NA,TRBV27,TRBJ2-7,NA,CASSLSSGRGGRYEQYF
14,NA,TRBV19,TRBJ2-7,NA,CASSIILGGWEQYF
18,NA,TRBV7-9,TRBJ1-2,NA,CASSLRTLGGAETYGYTF
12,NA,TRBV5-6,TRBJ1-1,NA,CASSFRGAIAFF
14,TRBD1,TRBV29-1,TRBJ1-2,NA,CSVTGTGANYGYTF
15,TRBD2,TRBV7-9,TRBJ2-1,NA,CASSFWTSALNEQFF
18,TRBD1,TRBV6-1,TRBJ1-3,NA,CASSEERLFGTGRNTIYF
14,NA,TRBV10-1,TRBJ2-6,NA,CASSPRAGANVLTF
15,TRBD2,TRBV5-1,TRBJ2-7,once,CASRYTSGASYEQYF
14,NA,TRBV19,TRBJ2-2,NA,CASSISWGTGELFF
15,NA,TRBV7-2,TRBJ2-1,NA,CASSPRTTRGSEQFF
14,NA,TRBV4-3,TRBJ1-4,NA,CASSQDLEGEKLFF
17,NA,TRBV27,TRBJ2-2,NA,CASSLSPGGPNTGELFF
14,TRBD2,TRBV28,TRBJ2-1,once,CASRRAGVSNEQFF
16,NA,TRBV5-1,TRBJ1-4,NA,CASSPGSREVGEKLFF
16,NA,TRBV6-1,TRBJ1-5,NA,CASSEAHPTADQPQHF
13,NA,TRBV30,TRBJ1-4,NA,CACAGTRNEKLFF
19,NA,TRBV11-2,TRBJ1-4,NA,CASSSRLRESVRRNEKLFF
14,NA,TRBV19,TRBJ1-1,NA,CASSWGRLNTEAFF
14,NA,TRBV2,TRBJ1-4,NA,CASRGDGTNEKLFF
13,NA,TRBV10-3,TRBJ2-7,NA,CAISGWGTYEQYF
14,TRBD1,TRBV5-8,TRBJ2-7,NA,CATPRRSRGHEQYF
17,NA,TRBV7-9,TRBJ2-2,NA,CASSLVVYDRLTGELFF
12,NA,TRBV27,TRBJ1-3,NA,CASSPQGNTIYF
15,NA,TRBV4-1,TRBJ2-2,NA,CASSQTPGETGELFF
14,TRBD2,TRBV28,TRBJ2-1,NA,CASSRGGTKVGQFF
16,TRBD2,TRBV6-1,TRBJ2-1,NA,CASSGGLAGGLTEQFF
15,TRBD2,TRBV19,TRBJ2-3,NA,CASSQTSGGTDTQYF
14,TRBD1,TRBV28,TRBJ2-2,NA,CASSSTGYGGELFF